The sequence of this TCR beta chain was determined in a study of blood T cell repertoires in COVID-19. For the study at large: COVID-19 samples, acute and convalescent, were from the United States, Italy and Spain. Sources were T cells, B-cell-depleted T cells, or PBMCs; the material itself was cDNA or gDNA.

This CDR3 is 14 amino acids long. Germline CDR1 and CDR2: KGHSH and LQKENI. Trimming pared 4 bases from V and 2 bases from J, leaving 12 bases between. Per the authors' pipeline: Reference gene primer amplification in the assay estimated nucleated cell counts. Sequencing was performed with immunoSEQ multiplex PCR; in TCRdb, only in-frame clones are kept and a portion is missing. From that table come the V and J calls and clone size; the DNA was used to work out D and trimming. The table has around 370,000 clones, 90% seen once. The count of this clone is one. V gene TRBV18 combines with J gene TRBJ2-7, with a tentative D call TRBD2 (7 bases). Sample: peripheral blood. The receptor was derived from a man in his late teens or twenties with active or convalescent COVID-19. The CDR3 loop reads CASSRWGGAYEQYF. The CDR3 DNA follows: TGTGCCAGCTCACGTTGGGGGGGCGCCTACGAGCAGTACTTC.